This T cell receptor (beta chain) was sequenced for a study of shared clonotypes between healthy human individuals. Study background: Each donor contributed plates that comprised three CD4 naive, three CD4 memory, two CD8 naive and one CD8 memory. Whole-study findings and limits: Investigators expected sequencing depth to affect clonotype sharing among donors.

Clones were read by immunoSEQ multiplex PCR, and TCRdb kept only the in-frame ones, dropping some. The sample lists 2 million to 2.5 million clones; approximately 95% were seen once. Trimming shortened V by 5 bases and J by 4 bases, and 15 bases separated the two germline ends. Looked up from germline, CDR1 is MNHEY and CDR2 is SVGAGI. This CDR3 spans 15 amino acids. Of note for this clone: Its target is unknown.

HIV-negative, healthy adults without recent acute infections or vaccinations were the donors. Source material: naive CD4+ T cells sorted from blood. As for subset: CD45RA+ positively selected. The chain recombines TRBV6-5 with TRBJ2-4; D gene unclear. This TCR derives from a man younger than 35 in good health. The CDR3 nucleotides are TGTGCCAGCAGTCCCTTAAAAGAACTAAAAAACATTCAGTACTTC. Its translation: CASSPLKELKNIQYF.